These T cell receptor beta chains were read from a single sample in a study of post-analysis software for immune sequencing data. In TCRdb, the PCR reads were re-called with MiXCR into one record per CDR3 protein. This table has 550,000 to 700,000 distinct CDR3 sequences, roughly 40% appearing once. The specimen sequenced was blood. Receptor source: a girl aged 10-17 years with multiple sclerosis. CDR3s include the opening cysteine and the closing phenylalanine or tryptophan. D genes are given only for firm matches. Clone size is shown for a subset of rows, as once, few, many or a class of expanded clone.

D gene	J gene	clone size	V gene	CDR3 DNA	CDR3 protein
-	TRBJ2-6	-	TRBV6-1	TGTGCCAGCAGTGATTGGGACCCCAGCTCTGGGGCCAACGTCCTGACTTTC	CASSDWDPSSGANVLTF
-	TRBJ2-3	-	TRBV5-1	TGCGCCAGCAGGGTCGTCGGTACCTCACGTAGCACAGATACGCAGTATTTT	CASRVVGTSRSTDTQYF
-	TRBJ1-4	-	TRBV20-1	TGCAGTGCTAGCGGCCCGCTAAATGAAAAACTGTTTTTT	CSASGPLNEKLFF
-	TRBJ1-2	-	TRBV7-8	TGTGCCAGCAGCTTATACGGGATTCTCAGAAACTATGGCTACACCTTC	CASSLYGILRNYGYTF
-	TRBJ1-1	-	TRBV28	TGTGCCAGCAGGGCCTCAGGGGCCCCAGCTTTCTTT	CASRASGAPAFF
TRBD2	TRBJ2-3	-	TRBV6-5	TGTGCCAGCAGTTACGAGCGGGGGCCCACAGATACGCAGTATTTT	CASSYERGPTDTQYF
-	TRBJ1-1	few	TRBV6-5	TGTGCCAGCAGTTCCCTAGACAGGCTAGGGGGCACTGAAGCTTTCTTT	CASSSLDRLGGTEAFF
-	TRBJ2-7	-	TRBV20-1	TGCAGTGCTAGAGATTTCGCAGGTACCTACGAGCAGTACTTC	CSARDFAGTYEQYF
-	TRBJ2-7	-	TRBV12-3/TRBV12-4	TGTGCCAGCAGTTTAGGCGGGAAAGTGTACGAGCAGTACTTC	CASSLGGKVYEQYF
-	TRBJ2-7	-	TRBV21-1	TGTGCCAGCAGCAAAGCTGGGCGATACGAGCAGTACTTC	CASSKAGRYEQYF
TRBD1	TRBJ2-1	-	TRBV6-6	TGTGCCAGCAGTTACACGACAGGGGTTGTTGATGAGCAGTTCTTC	CASSYTTGVVDEQFF
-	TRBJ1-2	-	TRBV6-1	TGTGCCAGCCCCGGGCTCCCTGATGGCTACACCTTC	CASPGLPDGYTF